This T cell receptor (beta chain) was sequenced for a study of PD-1 blockade in classical Hodgkin lymphoma. With respect to this clone: Its matching antigen is unknown.

Whole-study findings and limits: Patients who responded completely had about the same baseline diversity as newly diagnosed patients. Newly diagnosed patients had baseline TCR diversity that was reportedly lower than that of healthy donors.

This table comes from immunoSEQ multiplex PCR, and its TCRdb copy is limited to in-frame clones, with some not included. The table shows about 60,000 clones, with roughly 90% occurring only once. All patients experienced relapse after autologous stem cell transplantation, and brentuximab vedotin exposure was variable. When best responses were assessed, they were complete response, partial response or progressive disease. Germline assignment: CDR1 SGHRS and CDR2 YFSETQ. The ends lost 1 base at V and 3 bases at J; junction bases unmatched: 2. The CDR3 consists of 15 residues. This receptor was taken from a human donor with classical Hodgkin lymphoma. The genes are TRBV5-1 and TRBJ2-3, with TRBD1 identical over 10 bases. Material: peripheral blood mononuclear cells (PBMCs), obtained at baseline. The CDR3 sequence: CASSLPGQGTDTQYF. DNA of the CDR3: TGCGCCAGCAGCTTGCCGGGACAGGGGACAGATACGCAGTATTTT.